This entry features one TCR beta chain sequence. Data came from immunoSEQ multiplex PCR; TCRdb stores just in-frame clones and leaves some out. The table records roughly 1,800,000 clones, over 85% of them present only once. Losses at the gene ends were 6 bases for V and 7 bases for J; bases not matched to a gene: 8. The CDR3 sequence is 14 residues long. Germline lookup yields CDR1 LNHNV and CDR2 YYDKDF (reference sequence). This sample was included in a study of shared clonotypes between healthy human individuals. CD45RO-negative cells were positively selected for CCR7, leaving out terminally differentiated effector memory CD45RA+ cells.

The chain has TRBV15 and TRBJ2-2; TRBD2 agrees at 7 bases. Material: naive CD8+ T cells sorted from blood. This sequence was found in a man in his late teens or twenties in good health. CDR3 residues: CATRYREDGGELFF. In nucleotides, the CDR3 is TGTGCCACCAGATATCGGGAGGACGGCGGGGAGCTGTTTTTT.